The 17 T cell receptor beta chains below were found in one sample sequenced in a study of neoadjuvant nivolumab and ipilimumab in lung cancer. The protocol was immunoSEQ multiplex PCR, while the TCRdb copy is restricted to in-frame clones and leaves out a portion. The table has tens of thousands of clones, roughly 89% seen once; the top ten hold about 4%. The sample consisted of blood, taken before neoadjuvant nivolumab, alone or with ipilimumab. These receptors originate from an adult with non-small cell lung cancer. Some clones in this sample may be carry-over from other donors' samples.

The chain employs TRBV19 and TRBJ2-1; tentatively, D is TRBD2 (6 bases). This CDR3 contains 16 residues. With 0 bases removed from V and 0 bases from J, the gap between germline ends came to 9 bases. CDR1 and CDR2 (germline): LNHDA, SQIVND (reference sequence). The CDR3 DNA reads TGTGCCAGTAGTATAGATCCCGGGAGCTCCTACAATGAGCAGTTCTTC. This sequence encodes CASSIDPGSSYNEQFF.

The gene calls are TRBV9 and TRBJ2-7; 7 bases fit TRBD2. The CDR3 loop spans 15 amino acids. The trim removed 0 bases at V and 0 bases at J, leaving 3 bases unmatched. Germline CDR1 and CDR2: SGDLS and YYNGEE. CDR3 residues: CASSVGPSGSYEQYF. The CDR3, as DNA: TGTGCCAGCAGCGTAGGTCCTAGCGGCTCCTACGAGCAGTACTTC.

V usage is TRBV7-2 and J usage is TRBJ2-1; tentative D call: TRBD1 (6 bases). The CDR3 is 14 amino acids. CDR1 SGHTA and CDR2 FQGNSA come from the germline V gene. The V gene lost 5 bases and the J gene lost 2 bases, with 10 bases spanning the gap. The CDR3 loop reads CASSPDSTYNEQFF. The CDR3 DNA reads TGTGCCAGCAGCCCGGACAGTACCTACAATGAGCAGTTCTTC.

This chain joins TRBV7-2 and TRBJ2-2, with a weak D call TRBD2 (6 bases). This CDR3 is built from 14 residues. The germline V gene has CDR1 SGHTA and CDR2 FQGNSA. Trimming stripped 5 bases from V and 9 bases from J, with 16 bases between. CDR3 region: CASSPLRGRRELFF. Written as DNA, the CDR3 is TGTGCCAGCAGCCCCCTTAGAGGGAGGAGGGAGCTGTTTTTT.

V is TRBV6-1 and J is TRBJ2-7; no reliable D call. Germline loops: CDR1 MNHNS, CDR2 SASEGT. The CDR3 is 12 amino acids. V was trimmed by 4 bases and J by 0 bases, leaving 4 bases between them. CDR3 sequence (DNA): TGTGCCAGCAGTGGGAGCTCCTACGAGCAGTACTTC. Its protein product is CASSGSSYEQYF.

The genes are TRBV6-5 and TRBJ2-7; the D gene is possibly TRBD1 (5 bases). Trimming took 1 base from V and 0 from J, leaving 7 bases between them. The germline CDR1 and CDR2 sequences are MNHEY and SVGAGI. The CDR3 covers 14 residues. The CDR3 region is CASSYLDNSYEQYF. CDR3 DNA: TGTGCCAGCAGTTACTTGGACAACTCCTACGAGCAGTACTTC.

The chain uses TRBV5-1 and TRBJ2-5; unclear D gene. V gave up 4 bases and J gave up 5 bases, with 15 bases separating them. CDR3 size: 14 residues. Germline loops: CDR1 SGHRS, CDR2 YFSETQ. This chain's CDR3 is CASSPPSSRETQYF. In DNA, the CDR3 is TGCGCCAGCAGCCCCCCCAGCAGCCGGGAGACCCAGTACTTC.

The genes are TRBV5-4 and TRBJ2-5; D call uncertain. Germline V gives CDR1 SGHNT, CDR2 YYREEE (reference sequence). CDR3 length equals 15 residues. Trimming removed 1 base at V and 0 bases at J, with 10 bases between. The chain's CDR3 is CASSLRALHQETQYF. DNA for the CDR3: TGTGCCAGCAGCTTGAGGGCACTACACCAAGAGACCCAGTACTTC.

J is TRBJ2-1 and V is TRBV7-9; 10 nucleotides align to TRBD2. Germline V gene data show CDR1 as SEHNR and CDR2 as FQNEAQ (reference sequence). The CDR3 extends over 15 amino acids. With 5 bases clipped from V and 2 bases from J, the junction kept 3 bases outside the gene matches. CDR3: CASSQREGPYNEQFF. CDR3 coding DNA: TGTGCCAGCAGCCAGCGGGAGGGCCCCTACAATGAGCAGTTCTTC.

The table lists this clone with a few counts. The chain carries TRBV11-3 and TRBJ1-1; D ambiguous. CDR1 is SGHNT and CDR2 is YENEEA in the germline V gene. This CDR3 has 13 residues. Trimming removed 3 bases at V and 1 base at J, with 6 bases between. This CDR3 is CASSFNRNTEAFF. CDR3 DNA: TGTGCCAGCAGCTTCAACCGGAACACTGAAGCTTTCTTT. Full variable domain (rest looked up from reference TRBV11-3 and TRBJ1-1): EAGVVQSPRYKIIEKKQPVAFWCNPISGHNTLYWYLQNLGQGPELLIRYENEEAVDDSQLPKDRFSAERLKGVDSTLKIQPAELGDSAVYLCASSFNRNTEAFFGQGTRLTVV.

The chain recombines TRBV30 with TRBJ1-5; a possible D gene is TRBD1 (6 bases). This CDR3 is built from 13 residues. Germline V CDR1 and CDR2: GTSNPN, SVGIG (reference sequence). Trimming took 4 bases from V and 7 from J, leaving 14 bases between them. CDR3 amino acids: CAWTSGGGQPQHF. CDR3 DNA: TGTGCCTGGACCTCTGGGGGCGGACAGCCCCAGCATTTT.

Only one count was recorded for this clone. The chain recombines TRBV7-3 with TRBJ1-1; no definite D call. The germline CDR1 and CDR2 sequences are SGHTA and FQGTGA. The CDR3 spans 13 residues. V lost 4 bases and J lost 4, with 10 bases in between. CDR3 protein: CASSSNPGTEAFF. In nucleotides, the CDR3 is TGTGCCAGCAGCTCGAACCCGGGCACTGAAGCTTTCTTT.

The chain recombines TRBV5-1 with TRBJ2-2; TRBD2 aligns across 12 bases. Germline V gene sequence: CDR1 SGHRS, CDR2 YFSETQ. V lost 4 bases, J lost 7 bases, and 8 bases stayed unmatched. This CDR3 spans 16 amino acids. Here the CDR3 reads CASSAPSGRAVGELFF. For the CDR3, the DNA is TGCGCCAGCAGCGCCCCTAGCGGGAGGGCCGTCGGGGAGCTGTTTTTT. Full variable domain (remainder filled in from reference TRBV5-1 and TRBJ2-2): KAGVTQTPRYLIKTRGQQVTLSCSPISGHRSVSWYQQTPGQGLQFLFEYFSETQRNKGNFPGRFSGRQFSNSRSEMNVSTLELGDSALYLCASSAPSGRAVGELFFGEGSRLTVL.

This chain joins TRBV25-1 and TRBJ2-7; TRBD1 matches at 8 bases. Germline V gene data show CDR1 as MGHDK and CDR2 as SYGVNS. This CDR3 has 15 residues. Trimming removed 0 bases from V and 0 bases from J; junction bases left unmatched: 1. The CDR3 DNA reads as TGTGCCAGCAGTGAATATACAGGGGGCTCCTACGAGCAGTACTTC. It specifies CASSEYTGGSYEQYF.

This clone showed up just once. The chain recombines TRBV6-6 with TRBJ2-3, with a tentative D call TRBD1 (5 bases). The CDR3 sequence is 15 residues long. In germline, CDR1 is MNHNY, CDR2 SVGAGI (reference sequence). Trimming left V 6 bases short and J 0 bases short, with 13 bases between. CDR3 DNA: TGTGCCAGCAGCCTGACAGAAACTAGCACAGATACGCAGTATTTT. As protein: CASSLTETSTDTQYF.

The genes are TRBV10-3 and TRBJ2-3, with 12 bases lining up with TRBD2. V was pared by 5 bases and J by 5 bases, with 8 bases of the junction left unmatched. The CDR3 is made up of 16 amino acids. Germline CDR1 ENHRY, CDR2 SYGVKD. Here the CDR3 DNA reads TGTGCCATCAGTCCGACTAGCGGGAGAGGGGGAGATACGCAGTATTTT. Protein: CAISPTSGRGGDTQYF.

The rearrangement uses TRBV7-3 and TRBJ2-3; a possible D gene is TRBD2 (6 bases). In germline, CDR1 is SGHTA, CDR2 FQGTGA. The CDR3 totals 13 residues. Trimming took 2 bases from V and 8 from J, leaving 11 bases between them. Here the CDR3 DNA reads TGTGCCAGCAGCTTATTAGCGGATCCTACGCAGTATTTT. It encodes CASSLLADPTQYF.